These 18 T cell receptor beta chains came from one sample sequenced in a study of neurological immune-mediated disorders. TCRdb reprocessed the 5' RACE reads via MiXCR and lists one record per CDR3 protein. The repertoire holds 74,000 or so distinct CDR3 sequences, with 9.4% as singletons. Sequenced sample: PBMCs. The receptor set was obtained from a man aged 50 to 59 in good health.

The CDR3 DNA reads TGTGCCAGCTCACCGAGCGGGGACTATGGCTACACCTTC. It is translated as CASSPSGDYGYTF. The chain is built from TRBV18 and TRBJ1-2, with D unresolved. V lost 3 bases and J lost 3, with 8 bases in between. Germline V gene sequence: CDR1 KGHSH, CDR2 LQKENI. This CDR3 contains 13 residues.

There are many counts of this clonotype. The CDR3 reads CASSPAGRGNQPQHF. The DNA for the CDR3 is TGTGCCAGCAGCCCCGCGGGCCGGGGCAATCAGCCCCAGCATTTT. The chain is built from TRBV6-5 and TRBJ1-5; no firm D call. Trimming took off 6 bases at V and 2 bases at J, with 14 bases between the two ends. The CDR3 is 15 amino acids. CDR1 is MNHEY, CDR2 SVGAGI, per germline.

This clonotype showed up many times. V and J are TRBV29-1 and TRBJ2-1; a weak D match, TRBD1 (6 bases). Trimming pared 8 bases from V and 8 bases from J, leaving 22 bases between. The CDR3 spans 14 residues. Germline V gene sequence: CDR1 SQVTM, CDR2 ANQGSEA. CDR3 amino acids: CSPKIGQGKDEQFF. CDR3 bases: TGCAGCCCCAAAATAGGGCAGGGGAAAGATGAGCAGTTCTTC.

This clonotype came up many times. V gene TRBV6-4 combines with J gene TRBJ2-5; D gene unclear. Trimming shortened V by 7 bases and J by 4 bases, and 4 bases separated the two germline ends. Germline V gene lookup returns CDR1 MRHNA and CDR2 SNTAGT. The CDR3 runs 10 residues. The CDR3 loop reads CASNRETQYF. The CDR3 coding sequence is TGTGCCAGCAATAGAGAGACCCAGTACTTC.

This clonotype was recorded at least ten times. The chain has TRBV19 and TRBJ1-2; D might be TRBD1 (5 bases). The V and J ends lost 7 bases and 3 bases respectively, with 12 bases between them. Germline V CDR1 and CDR2: LNHDA, SQIVND (reference sequence). The CDR3 contains 13 residues. Written as DNA, the CDR3 is TGTGCCAGTAACCAGGGATCGGACTATGGCTACACCTTC. As protein: CASNQGSDYGYTF.

This clonotype occurred many times. The chain recombines TRBV7-3 with TRBJ2-2; TRBD1 is a possible D gene (6 bases). Germline loops: CDR1 SGHTA, CDR2 FQGTGA. The CDR3 loop spans 14 amino acids. V lost 1 base and J lost 4, with 7 bases in between. The chain's CDR3 is CASSLMDSTGELFF. CDR3 DNA: TGTGCCAGCAGCTTAATGGACAGCACCGGGGAGCTGTTTTTT.

This clonotype has ten or more counts. This CDR3 reads CASSLIQNGNYGYTF. DNA of the CDR3: TGTGCCAGCAGTTTAATCCAGAACGGGAACTATGGCTACACCTTC. This chain links TRBV28 with TRBJ1-2; D call uncertain. This CDR3 region has 15 residues. Germline V CDR1 and CDR2: MDHEN, SYDVKM. V was cut by 2 bases and J by 2 bases, with 12 bases left in between.

This clonotype occurred many times. The chain employs TRBV27 and TRBJ2-7; 11 bases line up with TRBD2. Trimming removed 2 bases from V and 4 bases from J; junction bases left unmatched: 10. From germline, CDR1 is MNHEY and CDR2 SMNVEV (reference sequence). The CDR3 covers 17 residues. For the CDR3, the DNA is TGTGCCAGCAGTTTAGACAGGGGACTAGCGGAGGGGTACGAGCAGTACTTC. It codes for CASSLDRGLAEGYEQYF.

This clonotype was counted ten times or more. The chain uses TRBV15 and TRBJ1-3; D is unclear. The CDR3 length is 16 residues. Germline loops: CDR1 LNHNV, CDR2 YYDKDF (reference sequence). Trimming left V 4 bases short and J 4 bases short, with 17 bases between. The CDR3: CATSKGARAQGNTIYF. The CDR3 DNA follows: TGTGCCACCAGCAAAGGTGCGAGGGCGCAAGGAAACACCATATATTTT.

This clonotype has a count of ten or more. This sequence joins TRBV9 and TRBJ1-6; TRBD1 aligns across 8 bases. The trim removed 1 base at V and 5 bases at J, leaving 2 bases unmatched. Germline lookup yields CDR1 SGDLS and CDR2 YYNGEE. This CDR3 region has 15 residues. The CDR3 nucleotides are TGTGCCAGCAGCGTATTGGGACAGGATAATTCACCCCTCCACTTT. Translated: CASSVLGQDNSPLHF.

This clonotype showed up many times. V is TRBV5-1 and J is TRBJ2-5; 8 bases map to TRBD2. Trimming took 2 bases from V and 1 from J; bases not matched to a gene: 1. Germline V CDR1 and CDR2: SGHRS, YFSETQ. The CDR3 totals 14 residues. The CDR3 DNA reads TGCGCCAGCAGCTTCGCGGGAGGCCAAGAGACCCAGTACTTC. It is translated as CASSFAGGQETQYF.

This clonotype was counted at least ten times. DNA of the CDR3: TGTGCCAGCAGCGCCACAGGGGGCATAAACCCCTACGAGCAGTACTTC. Translated, it gives CASSATGGINPYEQYF. The chain uses TRBV9 and TRBJ2-7, with 9 positions matching TRBD1. The germline V gene encodes CDR1 SGDLS and CDR2 YYNGEE. The CDR3 contains 16 residues. Germline trimming cut 3 bases from V and 2 bases from J; bases unmatched to any gene: 9.

As to this clonotype: As the CDR3 is not closed by the conserved phenylalanine or tryptophan, this likely results from a read error. CDR3 residues: CASSLVDRPYGYTS. CDR3 DNA: TGTGCCAGCAGCCTAGTGGACAGGCCCTACGGCTACACCTCC. The rearrangement links TRBV9 to TRBJ1-2; TRBD1 matches at 7 bases. Trimming at V came to 4 bases and at J to 8 bases, leaving 11 bases not matched to a gene. The V gene's germline CDR1 is SGDLS and CDR2 YYNGEE. CDR3 length: 14 amino acids.

This clonotype was seen a few times. The chain links TRBV27 to TRBJ1-5; 7 bases are a match to TRBD1. The germline gives CDR1 MNHEY, CDR2 SMNVEV (reference sequence). The V and J ends lost 2 bases and 7 bases, in that order; junction bases with no gene match: 5. The CDR3 sequence is 14 residues long. The CDR3: CASSLRGGGQPQHF. CDR3 bases: TGTGCCAGCAGTTTAAGAGGGGGCGGGCAGCCCCAGCATTTT.

This clonotype came up many times. The CDR3 here is CASSQTPGTGESNQPQHF. CDR3 DNA: TGTGCCAGCAGCCAAACTCCCGGGACAGGCGAAAGCAATCAGCCCCAGCATTTT. This rearrangement joins TRBV7-8 to TRBJ1-5, with TRBD1 matching over 8 bases. After removal of 5 bases from V and 1 base from J, the junction contained 13 bases not matched to a gene. This CDR3 is built from 18 residues. Germline values: CDR1 SGHVS, CDR2 FQNEAQ.

This clonotype was counted ten times or more. The CDR3 nucleotides read TGTGCCATCAGTCGTACTGGGGGCGAAGAGACCCAGTACTTC. This codes for CAISRTGGEETQYF. J is TRBJ2-5 and V is TRBV10-3, with D possibly TRBD1 on 6 matching bases. V gave up 5 bases and J gave up 3 bases, with 13 bases separating them. Germline V lookup: CDR1 ENHRY, CDR2 SYGVKD. The CDR3 covers 14 residues.

This rearrangement joins TRBV7-9 to TRBJ2-3; 9 bases are a match to TRBD2. V lost 2 bases, J lost 0 bases, and 6 bases stayed unmatched. The CDR3 loop spans 17 amino acids. The germline CDR1 and CDR2 sequences are SEHNR and FQNEAQ (reference sequence). The chain's CDR3 is CASSLRSGGPSTDTQYF. The CDR3 DNA is TGTGCCAGCAGCTTACGTAGCGGGGGCCCCAGCACAGATACGCAGTATTTT.

This clonotype was seen repeatedly, ten times or more. This sequence joins TRBV3-1 and TRBJ1-1, with TRBD1 as a possible D gene (6 bases). V gave up 0 bases and J gave up 6 bases, with 26 bases separating them. Germline lookup yields CDR1 LGHDT and CDR2 YNNKEL (reference sequence). This CDR3 is 19 amino acids long. The CDR3 DNA follows: TGTGCCAGCAGCCAAGATCCAAACCACAGGGCGGGCACGACCGCTGAAGCTTTCTTT. Its protein is CASSQDPNHRAGTTAEAFF. The full variable domain, its missing parts supplied by reference TRBV3-1 and TRBJ1-1, is DTAVSQTPKYLVTQMGNDKSIKCEQNLGHDTMYWYKQDSKKFLKIMFSYNNKELIINETVPNRFSPKSPDKAHLNLHINSLELGDSAVYFCASSQDPNHRAGTTAEAFFGQGTRLTVV.